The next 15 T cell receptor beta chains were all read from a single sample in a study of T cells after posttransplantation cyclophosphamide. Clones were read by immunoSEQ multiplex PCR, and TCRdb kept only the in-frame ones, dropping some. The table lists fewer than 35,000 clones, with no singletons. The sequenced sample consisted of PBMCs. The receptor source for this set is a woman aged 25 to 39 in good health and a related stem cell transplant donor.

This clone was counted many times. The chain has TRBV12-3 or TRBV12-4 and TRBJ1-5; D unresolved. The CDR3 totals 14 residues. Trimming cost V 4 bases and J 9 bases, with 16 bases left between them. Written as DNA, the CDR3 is TGTGCCAGCAGTTACGAAAGATTAACCGGGCCCCAGCATTTT. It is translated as CASSYERLTGPQHF.

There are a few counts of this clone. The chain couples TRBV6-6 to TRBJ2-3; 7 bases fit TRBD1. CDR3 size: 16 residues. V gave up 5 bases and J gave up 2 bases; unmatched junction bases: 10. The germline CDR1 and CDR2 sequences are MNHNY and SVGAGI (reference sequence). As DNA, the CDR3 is TGTGCCAGCAGTAAGACAAGGGACAGACCCACAGATACGCAGTATTTT. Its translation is CASSKTRDRPTDTQYF.

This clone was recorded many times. CDR3: CASSSISGYTF. The DNA for the CDR3 is TGTGCCAGCAGCTCCATTAGCGGCTACACCTTC. The chain carries TRBV7-2 and TRBJ1-2, with D hard to call. Germline V gives CDR1 SGHTA, CDR2 FQGNSA. V lost 4 bases and J 8 bases, leaving 8 bases between the germline ends. This CDR3 has 11 amino acids.

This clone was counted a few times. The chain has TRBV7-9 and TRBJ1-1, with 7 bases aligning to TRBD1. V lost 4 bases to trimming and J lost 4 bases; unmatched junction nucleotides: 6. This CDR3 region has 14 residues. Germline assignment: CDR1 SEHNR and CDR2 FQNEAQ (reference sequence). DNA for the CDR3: TGTGCCAGCAGCTCAGGGGGTCGGGGCACTGAAGCTTTCTTT. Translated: CASSSGGRGTEAFF.

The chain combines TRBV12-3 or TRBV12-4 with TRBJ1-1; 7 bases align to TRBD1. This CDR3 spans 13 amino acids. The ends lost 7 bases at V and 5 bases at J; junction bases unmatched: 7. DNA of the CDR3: TGTGCCAGCAACCTACAGGGGAGGACTGAAGCTTTCTTT. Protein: CASNLQGRTEAFF.

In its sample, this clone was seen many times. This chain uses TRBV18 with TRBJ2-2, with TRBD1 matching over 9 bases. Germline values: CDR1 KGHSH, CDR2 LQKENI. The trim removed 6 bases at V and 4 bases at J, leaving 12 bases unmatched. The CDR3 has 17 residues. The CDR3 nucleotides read TGTGCCAGCTCGCCCGACCGGGGACAGGGCCCCACCGGGGAGCTGTTTTTT. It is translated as CASSPDRGQGPTGELFF.

CDR3 residues: CASSPKASGGCGSTDTQYF. The DNA of the CDR3 is TGTGCCAGCAGCCCCAAGGCTAGCGGGGGGTGCGGTAGCACAGATACGCAGTATTTT. This chain connects TRBV7-7 to TRBJ2-3; 11 bases are shared with TRBD2. In germline, CDR1 is SSHAT, CDR2 FNYEAQ (reference sequence). CDR3 length: 19 residues. V was clipped by 5 bases and J by 0 bases; unmatched bases: 13.

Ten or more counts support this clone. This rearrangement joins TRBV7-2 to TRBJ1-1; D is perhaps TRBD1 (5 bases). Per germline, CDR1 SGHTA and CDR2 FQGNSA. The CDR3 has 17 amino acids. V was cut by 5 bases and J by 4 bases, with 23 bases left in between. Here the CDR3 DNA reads TGTGCCAGCAGCCGAAGCCTCCAGGGAGGAGTCGGCACTGAAGCTTTCTTT. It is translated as CASSRSLQGGVGTEAFF.

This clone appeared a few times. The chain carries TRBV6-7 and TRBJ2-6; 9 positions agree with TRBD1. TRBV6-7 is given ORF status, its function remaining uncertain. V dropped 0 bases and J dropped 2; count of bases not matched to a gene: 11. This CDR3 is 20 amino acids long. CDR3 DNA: TGTGCCAGCAGTTACTCGACCCCGGACAGGGGATTGACTGGGGCCAACGTCCTGACTTTC. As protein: CASSYSTPDRGLTGANVLTF.

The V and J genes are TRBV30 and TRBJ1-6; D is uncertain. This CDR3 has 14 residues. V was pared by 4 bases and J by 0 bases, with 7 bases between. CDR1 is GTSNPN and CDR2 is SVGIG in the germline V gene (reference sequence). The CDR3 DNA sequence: TGTGCCTGGATGACGGGCTCCTATAATTCACCCCTCCACTTT. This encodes CAWMTGSYNSPLHF.

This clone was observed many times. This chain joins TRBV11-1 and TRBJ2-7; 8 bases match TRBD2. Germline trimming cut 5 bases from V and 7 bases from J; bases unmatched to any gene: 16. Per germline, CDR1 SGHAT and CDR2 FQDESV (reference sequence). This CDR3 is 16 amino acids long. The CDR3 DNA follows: TGTGCCAGCAGCCCCCCCCGGGGGGGACTATCGGGAGAGCAGTACTTC. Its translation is CASSPPRGGLSGEQYF.

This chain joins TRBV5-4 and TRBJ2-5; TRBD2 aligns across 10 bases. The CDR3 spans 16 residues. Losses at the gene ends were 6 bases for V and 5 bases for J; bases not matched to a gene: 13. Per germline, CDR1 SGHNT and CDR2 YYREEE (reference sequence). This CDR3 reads CASTAPALAGVETQYF. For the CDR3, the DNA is TGTGCCAGCACCGCACCTGCTCTAGCGGGGGTGGAGACCCAGTACTTC.

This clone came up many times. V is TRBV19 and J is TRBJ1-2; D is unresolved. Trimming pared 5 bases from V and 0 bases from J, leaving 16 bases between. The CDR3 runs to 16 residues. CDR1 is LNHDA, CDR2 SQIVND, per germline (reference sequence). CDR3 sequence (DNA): TGTGCCAGTAGTCCCCACGCAGCGCCCGCTAACTATGGCTACACCTTC. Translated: CASSPHAAPANYGYTF.

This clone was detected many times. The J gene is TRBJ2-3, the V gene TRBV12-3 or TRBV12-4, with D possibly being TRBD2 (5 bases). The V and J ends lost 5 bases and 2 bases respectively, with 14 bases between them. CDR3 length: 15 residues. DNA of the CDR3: TGTGCCAGCAGTACACGGGGATACCACACAGATACGCAGTATTTT. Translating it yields CASSTRGYHTDTQYF.

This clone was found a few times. The CDR3 spells CARSFRGGTDYGYTF. Here the CDR3 DNA reads TGTGCCAGAAGCTTCCGAGGTGGGACTGACTATGGCTACACCTTC. The V and J genes are TRBV5-3 and TRBJ1-2, with D maybe TRBD1 (5 bases). TRBV5-3 qualifies as an ORF whose function is uncertain. Trimming pared 2 bases from V and 3 bases from J, leaving 14 bases between. The CDR3 covers 15 residues.